What follows are 5 T cell receptor beta chains derived from one specimen sequenced in a study of vaccination and CD4 T cells after COVID-19. Treatment noted: roughly ten-day PBMC culture with coronavirus spike peptide pools or control peptides (ViraFEST assay). The unexposed donor provided CD4+ T cells, which were taken before the COVID-19 pandemic (2011-2018). Cultured CD4+ T-cell DNA underwent Oncomine TCR Beta short-read sequencing. Genomic DNA was isolated from cultured CD4+ T cells. TCRdb fed the PCR reads into MiXCR, producing one record per CDR3 protein. This repertoire shows approximately 9,700 distinct CDR3 sequences, approximately 31% found once; its top ten account for 13%. These TCRs are of unknown antigen specificity. Sequencing input: CD4+ T cells from blood, cultured in vitro. All receptors come from a human donor in good health.

The table lists this clonotype with a few counts. In DNA, the CDR3 is TGCAGTGCTAAATTAAGAAATCAGCCCCAGCATTTT. It codes for CSAKLRNQPQHF. This chain joins TRBV20-1 and TRBJ1-5; D is unclear. The ends were cut back, 4 bases at V and 4 bases at J, with 8 bases in the middle. Germline values: CDR1 DFQATT, CDR2 SNEGSKA (reference sequence). This CDR3 spans 12 amino acids.

This clonotype has just a few counts. The chain uses TRBV28 and TRBJ1-2; D is unclear. Deletions cut 6 bases from V and 1 base from J, with 9 bases between. The CDR3 totals 13 residues. Looked up from germline, CDR1 is MDHEN and CDR2 is SYDVKM. The CDR3 sequence is CASSPGSNYGYTF. The CDR3 region has the DNA TGTGCCAGCAGCCCCGGGAGTAACTATGGCTACACCTTC.

The chain links TRBV20-1 to TRBJ2-2; no reliable D call. From germline, CDR1 is DFQATT and CDR2 SNEGSKA (reference sequence). V was clipped by 3 bases and J by 2 bases, with 10 bases between them. The CDR3 contains 14 residues. This chain's CDR3 is CSARVDTNTGELFF. The CDR3 nucleotides read TGCAGTGCTAGGGTTGACACCAACACCGGGGAGCTGTTTTTT.

This clonotype showed up just once. A much larger clone differs by one base, so this may be a read error. Here the CDR3 reads CASSPGPGVWLETRYF. The CDR3 DNA is TGTGCCAGCAGCCCGGGCCCAGGGGTGTGGTTGGAGACCCGGTACTTC. V and J are TRBV14 and TRBJ2-5; maybe TRBD1 (6 bases). The germline CDR1 and CDR2 sequences are SGHDN and FVKESK. The length of the CDR3 is 16 residues.

This clonotype has more than one count but fewer than ten. This rearrangement joins TRBV7-2 to TRBJ2-7; D gene ambiguous. V was shortened by 5 bases and J by 3 bases, with 11 bases between the two germline ends. Germline CDR1 is SGHTA and CDR2 is FQGNSA. The CDR3 has 13 residues. Here the CDR3 reads CASSPSSLYEQYF. The CDR3 DNA reads TGTGCCAGCAGCCCCAGTAGTCTCTACGAGCAGTACTTC.